This entry is about one T cell receptor (beta chain). No antigen is known for it. No base-level quality is on record; no much larger clone is a single base apart. A single peripheral blood draw of roughly 0.11 L on average was collected from each donor into heparinised tubes. Using a panel that included CD45RO, CCR7, CD25, CD127, CD95 and CD27, naive, central memory, regulatory and stem cell-like memory CD4+ T cells were sorted on a BD FACSAria II. Every sorted population had a purity above 95%. PBMCs were isolated right away by Lymphoprep density gradient centrifugation and were stained directly, without culture. Samples were stained and sorted in pairs, with one healthy donor and one patient per experiment, so that batch effects were minimized. CDR1 and CDR2 are drawn from the germline V gene: LGHNA, YSLEER. There are 15 amino acids in the CDR3, from cysteine to phenylalanine inclusive. The sequence is cut down to CDR3 DNA, 45 bases in frame from base 1. For this chain, trimming is 3 bases at the V end and 3 bases at the J end, and the number of junction bases without a gene match is 2.

The data stem from a study of beta chain features in type 1 diabetes (dated by TCRdb to 2016 to 2018). Background for the entire study: No differences in mean age, gender distribution, total cell number or subset yield were found between patients and healthy donors. Regulatory and stem cell-like memory subsets were isolated from only 8 patients and 8 healthy donors, whereas naive and central memory subsets came from all 30 or so donors. Across all samples, approximately 98,000,000 sorted cells were examined, and cell number per subset correlated strongly with RNA yield. The study compared TCRB repertoires of sorted circulating CD4+ T cell subsets between recently diagnosed type 1 diabetes patients and matched healthy donors.

The High Capacity cDNA Reverse Transcription Kit was used to reverse transcribe all of the isolated RNA, meaning that expressed TCRB transcripts were what got sequenced. Deep immunoSEQ sequencing was applied to naive, central memory and regulatory T cell samples, giving an average of roughly 3.6 million total reads per sample. Sorted cells were lysed in RLT buffer, and RNA was extracted using DNase-treated RNeasy Micro or Mini kits according to cell number. Each cell subset was processed on its own to prevent cross-contamination, while patient and healthy donor samples were processed together. The immunoSEQ multiplex PCR was used to amplify TCRB sequences from cDNA, yielding 87-bp fragments that span the CDR3 region. Amplicons were sequenced on the Illumina HiSeq platform. For the original study's pipeline: PCR bias was corrected computationally using synthetic template baselines, and reads within Hamming distance 2 were collapsed, with unmergeable singletons discarded. Reads were aligned against IMGT so that V, D and J genes, CDR3 length and insertions or deletions at six rearrangement sites could be assigned. Within each subset, clonotype counts were normalized to sorted cell number, and only after that were true diversity and Gini coefficients computed with the tcR R package. The overlap coefficient, calculated on TCRB nucleotide sequences, was used to measure repertoire sharing. TCRdb's version of the immuneACCESS table is confined to in-frame rearrangements and falls short of the full clone set. An unresolved V gene accounts for under half of the shortfall where checked; the remainder is of unknown origin. V and J calls and clone size are copied from that table; D and trimming were computed from the DNA. The sample profile shows about 150,000 clones; around 10% of them were found once. The ten largest make up roughly 1.9% of the sample.

Paper-wide results and their limitations: Shorter templates might be favored by PCR, yet because patient and control samples were amplified and corrected together, any such skew would affect both groups equally. Naive, central memory and regulatory TCRB repertoires appeared to be more alike among patients than among healthy donors. A moderate but significant shortening of TCRB CDR3 length was observed in type 1 diabetes patients in all four CD4+ subsets. Because cDNA was sequenced instead of genomic DNA, highly expressing activated cells could be over-represented, though the groups showed no difference in activation or CD3 levels. Only small numbers of individuals were included in the HLA sub-analyses, which left unresolved whether HLA type had any influence on TCRB rearrangement. Patients with type 1 diabetes made fewer insertions and deleted more nucleotides at VDJ recombination sites, implying thymic rearrangement abnormalities.

The sequenced material came from central memory CD4+ T cells from blood. The clonotype originates from a man aged 18-30 years in good health. The receptor chain draws on TRBV4-3 and TRBJ1-1, and TRBD1 aligns with 12 junction nucleotides. The CDR3 here reads CASSQGQGAHTEAFF. The DNA reads TGCGCCAGCAGCCAGGGACAGGGGGCTCACACTGAAGCTTTCTTT.